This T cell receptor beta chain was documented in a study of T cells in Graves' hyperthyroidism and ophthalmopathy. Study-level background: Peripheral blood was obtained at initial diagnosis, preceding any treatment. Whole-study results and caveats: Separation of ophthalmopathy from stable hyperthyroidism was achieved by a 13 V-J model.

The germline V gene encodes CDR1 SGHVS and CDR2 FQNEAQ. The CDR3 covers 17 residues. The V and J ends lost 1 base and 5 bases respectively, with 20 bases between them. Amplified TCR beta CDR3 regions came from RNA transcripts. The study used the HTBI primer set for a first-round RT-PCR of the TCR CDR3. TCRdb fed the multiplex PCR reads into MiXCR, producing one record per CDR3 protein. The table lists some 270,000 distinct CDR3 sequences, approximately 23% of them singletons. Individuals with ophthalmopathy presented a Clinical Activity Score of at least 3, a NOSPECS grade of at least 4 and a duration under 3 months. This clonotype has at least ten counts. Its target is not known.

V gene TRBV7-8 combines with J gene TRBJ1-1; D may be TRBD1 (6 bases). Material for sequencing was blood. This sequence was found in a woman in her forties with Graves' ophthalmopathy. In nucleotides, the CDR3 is TGTGCCAGCAGCTTAGTTCGGGGGGGCGGACGCCGAACTGAAGCTTTCTTT. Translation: CASSLVRGGGRRTEAFF.